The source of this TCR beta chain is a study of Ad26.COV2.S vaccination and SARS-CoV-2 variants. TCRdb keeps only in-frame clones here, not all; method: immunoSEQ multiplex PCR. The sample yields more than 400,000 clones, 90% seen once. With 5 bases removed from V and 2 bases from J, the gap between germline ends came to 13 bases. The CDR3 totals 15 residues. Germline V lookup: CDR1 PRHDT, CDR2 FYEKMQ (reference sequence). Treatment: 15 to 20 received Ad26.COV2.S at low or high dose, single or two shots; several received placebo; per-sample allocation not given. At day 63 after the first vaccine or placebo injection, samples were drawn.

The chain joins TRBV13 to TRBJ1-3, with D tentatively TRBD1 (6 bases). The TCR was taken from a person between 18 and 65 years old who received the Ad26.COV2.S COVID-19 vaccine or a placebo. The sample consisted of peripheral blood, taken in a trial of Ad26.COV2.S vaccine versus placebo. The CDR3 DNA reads TGTGCCAGCAGCCTACCGGGGGGGCCTGGAAACACCATATATTTT. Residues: CASSLPGGPGNTIYF. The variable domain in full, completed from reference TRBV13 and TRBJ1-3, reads AAGVIQSPRHLIKEKRETATLKCYPIPRHDTVYWYQQGPGQDPQFLISFYEKMQSDKGSIPDRFSAQQFSDYHSELNMSSLELGDSALYFCASSLPGGPGNTIYFGEGSWLTVV.